Below are 7 T cell receptor beta chains sequenced from a single sample in a study of blood T cell repertoires in COVID-19. The protocol was immunoSEQ multiplex PCR, while the TCRdb copy is restricted to in-frame clones and leaves out a portion. The sample holds 70,000 or so clones, 60% to 80% seen once. Sequencing was carried out using peripheral blood. The receptors shown here come from a human donor in a cohort sampled during active COVID-19.

V gene TRBV9 combines with J gene TRBJ1-1; D is perhaps TRBD1 (6 bases). The CDR3 contains 13 residues. Trimming pared 3 bases from V and 7 bases from J, leaving 13 bases between. The germline V gene encodes CDR1 SGDLS and CDR2 YYNGEE. CDR3 nucleotide sequence: TGTGCCAGCAGCGCCCCGGGACACCTTGAAGCTTTCTTT. This translates into CASSAPGHLEAFF.

The rearrangement uses TRBV12-5 and TRBJ2-5, with D possibly TRBD1 on 6 matching bases. The length of the CDR3 is 13 residues. Germline V gives CDR1 LGHNT, CDR2 FRNRAP. V was clipped by 6 bases and J by 5 bases, with 13 bases between them. The CDR3, as DNA: TGTGCTAGTGGAACCGGGACATTGGAGACCCAGTACTTC. Translating it yields CASGTGTLETQYF.

This sequence joins TRBV7-8 and TRBJ1-1, with D possibly matching TRBD1 (5 bases). The germline CDR1 and CDR2 sequences are SGHVS and FQNEAQ. CDR3 length: 15 amino acids. Deletions cut 4 bases from V and 5 bases from J, with 17 bases between. CDR3 in amino acids: CASSSRTTRTTEAFF. The CDR3 DNA reads as TGTGCCAGCAGCTCAAGGACAACCCGTACGACTGAAGCTTTCTTT.

Concerning this clone: Germline and junction disagree at one end, which may indicate a read error. The chain has TRBV5-5 and TRBJ2-3, with 9 bases identical to TRBD2. The CDR3 consists of 15 residues. The V gene's germline CDR1 is SGHKS and CDR2 YYEKEE (reference sequence). The CDR3 nucleotides read TGTGCAAGCAGGGGTAGCGGGGGCAGCACAGATACGCAGTATTTT. Its translation is CASRGSGGSTDTQYF.

This chain links TRBV20-1 with TRBJ1-1, with D uncertain. The germline gives CDR1 DFQATT, CDR2 SNEGSKA (reference sequence). This CDR3 spans 11 amino acids. Trimming took 0 bases from V and 5 from J, leaving 4 bases between them. CDR3 DNA sequence: TGCAGTGCTAGAGATCTGACTGAAGCTTTCTTT. Protein sequence: CSARDLTEAFF.

J is TRBJ2-6 and V is TRBV4-2; D may be TRBD1 (8 bases). CDR1 is LGHNA, CDR2 YNFKEQ, per germline. V lost 1 base and J 1 base, leaving 11 bases between the germline ends. The CDR3 has 17 amino acids. The CDR3 region is CASSQAQGGSGANVLTF. The CDR3 coding sequence is TGTGCCAGCAGCCAAGCACAGGGGGGGTCTGGGGCCAACGTCCTGACTTTC.

The gene calls are TRBV19 and TRBJ1-5; D may be TRBD1 (5 bases). The V end lost 3 bases, the J end lost 5 bases, and 14 bases lay between the germline ends. Germline V gene data show CDR1 as LNHDA and CDR2 as SQIVND (reference sequence). The CDR3 contains 15 residues. Here the CDR3 reads CASSIGQIGDQPQHF. The CDR3 DNA is TGTGCCAGTAGTATCGGTCAAATAGGGGATCAGCCCCAGCATTTT. The variable domain in full, with the rest retrieved from reference TRBV19 and TRBJ1-5, is DGGITQSPKYLFRKEGQNVTLSCEQNLNHDAMYWYRQDPGQGLRLIYYSQIVNDFQKGDIAEGYSVSREKKESFPLTVTSAQKNPTAFYLCASSIGQIGDQPQHFGDGTRLSIL.